Each of the 17 T cell receptor beta chains below was sequenced from the same sample in a study of response to subunit inactivated influenza vaccine. MiXCR, run by TCRdb on the RT-PCR reads, gives a single entry per CDR3 protein. Of more than 150,000 distinct CDR3 sequences in the sample, approximately 12% were seen once. Sample: CD8+ T cells sorted from PBMCs, taken less than 30 months after vaccination. These receptors were collected from a man aged 50-75 years who received an inactivated influenza vaccine.

This clonotype was detected only a few times. This sequence joins TRBV7-9 and TRBJ2-3; D is uncertain. V lost 8 bases and J 2 bases, leaving 11 bases between the germline ends. In germline, CDR1 is SEHNR, CDR2 FQNEAQ (reference sequence). There are 13 residues in the CDR3. The CDR3 DNA sequence: TGTGCCAGCGCCCAGCCCCACACAGATACGCAGTATTTT. Its translation is CASAQPHTDTQYF.

The genes are TRBV27 and TRBJ2-3, with TRBD2 matching 12 bases. The CDR3 has 15 amino acids. Germline V gene lookup returns CDR1 MNHEY and CDR2 SMNVEV (reference sequence). J lost 7 bases, V lost 2 bases, and 4 bases had no gene match. The CDR3 loop reads CASSLLAGGPNTQYF. CDR3 nucleotides: TGTGCCAGCAGTTTACTAGCGGGAGGGCCAAATACGCAGTATTTT.

This clonotype was observed a few times. The rearrangement uses TRBV28 and TRBJ1-4; unclear D gene. Germline V gene data show CDR1 as MDHEN and CDR2 as SYDVKM. This CDR3 is 14 amino acids long. Trimming left V 5 bases short and J 1 base short, with 8 bases between. The CDR3 region has the DNA TGTGCCAGCAGTGATCTGGGAACTAATGAAAAACTGTTTTTT. It yields the protein CASSDLGTNEKLFF.

This clonotype was seen a handful of times. This rearrangement joins TRBV30 to TRBJ2-1, with 12 bases lining up with TRBD2. Germline V gene lookup returns CDR1 GTSNPN and CDR2 SVGIG (reference sequence). CDR3 length equals 13 residues. V lost 5 bases, J lost 8 bases, and 4 bases stayed unmatched. CDR3 nucleotides: TGTGCCTGGTCCGGACTAGCGGGATATGAGCAGTTCTTC. Amino acid sequence: CAWSGLAGYEQFF.

The chain has TRBV28 and TRBJ1-5; D is uncertain. CDR3 length equals 16 residues. Trimming took 3 bases from V and 0 from J, leaving 12 bases between them. CDR1 MDHEN and CDR2 SYDVKM come from the germline V gene. CDR3 amino acids: CASSLGILYSNQPQHF. The DNA for the CDR3 is TGTGCCAGCAGTTTGGGGATCCTATATAGCAATCAGCCCCAGCATTTT.

This clonotype showed up just a few times. The chain employs TRBV5-1 and TRBJ2-7, with D perhaps matching TRBD1 or TRBD2 (6 bases each). This CDR3 comprises 14 residues. Trimming removed 0 bases at V and 5 bases at J, with 12 bases between. CDR1 is SGHRS and CDR2 is YFSETQ in the germline V gene. As DNA, the CDR3 is TGCGCCAGCAGCTTGGGGCCGGGGGCCAACGAGCAGTACTTC. It encodes CASSLGPGANEQYF.

This clonotype was found many times. The chain couples TRBV10-3 to TRBJ2-3; possibly TRBD2 for D (6 bases). Germline V lookup: CDR1 ENHRY, CDR2 SYGVKD. The CDR3 totals 16 residues. The V end was cut by 0 bases, the J end by 2 bases, with 12 bases between. CDR3: CAISESGAGLTDTQYF. The CDR3 DNA reads as TGTGCCATCAGTGAGTCTGGCGCGGGGCTCACAGATACGCAGTATTTT.

The sample holds a few counts of this clonotype. The chain recombines TRBV10-3 with TRBJ1-5; TRBD1 aligns across 8 bases. Germline V gives CDR1 ENHRY, CDR2 SYGVKD. CDR3 size: 12 residues. The junction had 2 bases not matched to a gene; V was cut back by 8 bases and J by 5 bases. The CDR3, as DNA: TGTGCCATCGGACAGGGAGATCAGCCCCAGCATTTT. This codes for CAIGQGDQPQHF.

This clonotype was recorded at least ten times. V is TRBV11-2 and J is TRBJ2-7; TRBD1 is a possible D gene (6 bases). The CDR3 spans 15 residues. V lost 5 bases and J 0 bases, leaving 14 bases between the germline ends. Germline values: CDR1 SGHAT, CDR2 FQNNGV. The CDR3 DNA reads as TGTGCCAGCAGCCCACGGACAGTGAGCTCCTACGAGCAGTACTTC. Its protein product is CASSPRTVSSYEQYF.

This clonotype was detected ten times or more. The chain joins TRBV25-1 to TRBJ2-5; D is unresolved. The V end lost 6 bases, the J end lost 5 bases, and 7 bases lay between the germline ends. The CDR3 length is 11 residues. The germline V gene has CDR1 MGHDK and CDR2 SYGVNS. The CDR3 DNA reads TGTGCCAGCAGGGGTGGCGAGACCCAGTACTTC. It specifies CASRGGETQYF.

The chain uses TRBV2 and TRBJ2-1, with 7 nucleotides matching TRBD2. The CDR3 is 12 residues long. J gave up 6 bases and V 7 bases, and 3 bases lay outside the gene matches. Germline lookup yields CDR1 SNHLY and CDR2 FYNNEI. For the CDR3, the DNA is TGTGCCAGCAAGGGAGGGCTCAATGAGCAGTTCTTC. Translation gives CASKGGLNEQFF.

The chain joins TRBV6-1 to TRBJ2-2; 10 nucleotides align to TRBD1. Unmatched junction bases numbered 6, after V lost 3 bases and J lost 8 bases. The length of the CDR3 is 15 residues. Germline V gene data show CDR1 as MNHNS and CDR2 as SASEGT. CDR3 sequence reads: CASSDGGTGEGELFF. The CDR3 region has the DNA TGTGCCAGCAGTGACGGGGGGACAGGGGAAGGGGAGCTGTTTTTT.

This clonotype appeared a few times. This chain uses TRBV7-6 with TRBJ2-5; D is possibly TRBD1 (6 bases). The CDR3 is 14 amino acids. Trimming took 5 bases from V and 3 from J, leaving 13 bases between them. From germline, CDR1 is SGHVS and CDR2 FNYEAQ. This CDR3 is CASSVHRAEETQYF. The DNA for the CDR3 is TGTGCCAGCAGCGTTCACAGGGCTGAAGAGACCCAGTACTTC.

This clonotype was counted between two and nine times. This chain joins TRBV7-8 and TRBJ2-1; D ambiguous. The V gene's germline CDR1 is SGHVS and CDR2 FQNEAQ. CDR3 size: 12 residues. Trimming removed 5 bases at V and 7 bases at J, with 9 bases between. CDR3 region: CASSALRNEQFF. CDR3 bases: TGTGCCAGCAGCGCCCTTCGGAATGAGCAGTTCTTC.

The chain combines TRBV9 with TRBJ2-3, with 10 bases fitting TRBD2. The CDR3 consists of 16 residues. The V gene's germline CDR1 is SGDLS and CDR2 YYNGEE. V shed 4 bases, J shed 3 bases, and the junction held 8 bases outside the gene matches. The CDR3 nucleotides are TGTGCCAGCAGCACCTTTAGCGGGGGGCCGACAGATACGCAGTATTTT. It specifies CASSTFSGGPTDTQYF.

This chain joins TRBV4-3 and TRBJ1-1; D unresolved. Trimming removed 0 bases at V and 5 bases at J, with 22 bases between. The CDR3 sequence is 18 residues long. Germline V lookup: CDR1 LGHNA, CDR2 YSLEER. CDR3 nucleotide sequence: TGCGCCAGCAGCCAAGAGGACTGGGTTCCCTCGGGGAGAACTGAAGCTTTCTTT. Residues: CASSQEDWVPSGRTEAFF.

This rearrangement joins TRBV6-1 to TRBJ2-1, with 7 bases fitting TRBD1. Germline V gene lookup returns CDR1 MNHNS and CDR2 SASEGT. The CDR3 is 14 amino acids. With 7 bases clipped from V and 0 bases from J, the junction kept 3 bases outside the gene matches. The CDR3 region has the DNA TGTGCCAGCACAAAGGGGGCCTCCTACAATGAGCAGTTCTTC. This translates into CASTKGASYNEQFF.